This T cell receptor (beta chain) appears in the sequencing data of a study of cytotoxic CD8 clonotypes in ibrutinib-treated CLL. Study-level background: Patients gave response samples after a median roughly 11 months of treatment, range 6 to 36. Among the samples, the mean was about 260,000 productive templates and about 90,000 productive rearrangements.

Depth targeted 1 in 200,000 to 1 in 1 million T cells, averaging 10x coverage per clonotype. Produced via immunoSEQ multiplex PCR; TCRdb's table is partial and in-frame only. The sample contains approximately 29,000 clones, around three fifths of which appear only once. Investigators sourced around 2 micrograms of genomic DNA from cryopreserved PBMCs for TCR beta libraries. The CDR3 is 17 residues long. Between the trimmed V and J ends, which lost 2 bases and 0 bases, there was a span of 14 bases. Germline V gene data show CDR1 as LGHNA and CDR2 as YNFKEQ. The specimen was PBMCs, collected before ibrutinib treatment. The chain joins TRBV4-2 to TRBJ2-1, with D possibly TRBD2 on 6 matching bases. This TCR was sampled from a human donor with chronic lymphocytic leukemia. The CDR3 region is CASSQPYLTSSYNEQFF. In nucleotides, the CDR3 is TGTGCCAGCAGCCAACCTTATCTGACTAGCTCCTACAATGAGCAGTTCTTC.